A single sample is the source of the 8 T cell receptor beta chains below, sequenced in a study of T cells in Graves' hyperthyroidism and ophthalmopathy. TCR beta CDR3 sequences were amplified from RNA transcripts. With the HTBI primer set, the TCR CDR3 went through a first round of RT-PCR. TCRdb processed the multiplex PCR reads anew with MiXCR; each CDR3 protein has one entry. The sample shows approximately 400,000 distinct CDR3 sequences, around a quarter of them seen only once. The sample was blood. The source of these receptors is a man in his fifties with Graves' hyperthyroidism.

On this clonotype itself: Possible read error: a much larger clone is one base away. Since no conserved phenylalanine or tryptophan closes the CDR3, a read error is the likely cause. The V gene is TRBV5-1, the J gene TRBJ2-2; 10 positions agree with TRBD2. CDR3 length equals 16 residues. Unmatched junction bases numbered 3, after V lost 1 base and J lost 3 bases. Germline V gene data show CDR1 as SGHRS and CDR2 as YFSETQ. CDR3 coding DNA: TGCGCCAGCAGCTTGTCGGGGACTAGCGACACCGGGGAGCTGTTTTCT. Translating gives CASSLSGTSDTGELFS.

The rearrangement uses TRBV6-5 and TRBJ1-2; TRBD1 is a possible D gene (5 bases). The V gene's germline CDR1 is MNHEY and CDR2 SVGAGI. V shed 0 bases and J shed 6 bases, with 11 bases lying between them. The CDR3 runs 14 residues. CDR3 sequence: CASSYSQGSNGYTF. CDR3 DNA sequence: TGTGCCAGCAGTTACTCTCAGGGCTCAAATGGCTACACCTTC.

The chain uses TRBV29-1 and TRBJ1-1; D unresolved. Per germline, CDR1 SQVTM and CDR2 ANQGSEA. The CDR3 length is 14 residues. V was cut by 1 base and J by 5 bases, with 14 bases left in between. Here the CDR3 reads CSVEGGERITEAFF. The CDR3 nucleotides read TGCAGCGTTGAAGGCGGGGAAAGGATTACTGAAGCTTTCTTT.

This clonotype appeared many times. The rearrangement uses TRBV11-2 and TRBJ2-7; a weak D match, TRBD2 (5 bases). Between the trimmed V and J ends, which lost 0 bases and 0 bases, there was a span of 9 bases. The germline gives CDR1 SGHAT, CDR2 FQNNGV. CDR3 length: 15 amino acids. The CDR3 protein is CASSLDREISYEQYF. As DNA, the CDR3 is TGTGCCAGCAGCTTAGATAGGGAGATCTCCTACGAGCAGTACTTC.

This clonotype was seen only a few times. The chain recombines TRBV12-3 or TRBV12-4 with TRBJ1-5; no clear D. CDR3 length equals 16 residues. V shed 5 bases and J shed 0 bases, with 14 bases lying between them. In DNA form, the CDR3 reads TGTGCCAGCAGTAACGATCGGGTTGGTAGCAATCAGCCCCAGCATTTT. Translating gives CASSNDRVGSNQPQHF.

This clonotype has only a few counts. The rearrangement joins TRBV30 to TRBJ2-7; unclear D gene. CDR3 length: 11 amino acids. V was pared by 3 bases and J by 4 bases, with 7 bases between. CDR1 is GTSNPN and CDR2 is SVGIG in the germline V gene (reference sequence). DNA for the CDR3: TGTGCCTGGAGAGGGATTTACGAGCAGTACTTC. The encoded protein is CAWRGIYEQYF.

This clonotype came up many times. The CDR3 coding sequence is TGTGCCAGCAGCAACGGAGGGGCTGGCTACACCTTC. Translating it yields CASSNGGAGYTF. The chain has TRBV6-1 and TRBJ1-2; D is perhaps TRBD1 (5 bases). Germline V gene sequence: CDR1 MNHNS, CDR2 SASEGT. The CDR3 covers 12 residues. V lost 6 bases to trimming and J lost 7 bases, with 12 bases between them.

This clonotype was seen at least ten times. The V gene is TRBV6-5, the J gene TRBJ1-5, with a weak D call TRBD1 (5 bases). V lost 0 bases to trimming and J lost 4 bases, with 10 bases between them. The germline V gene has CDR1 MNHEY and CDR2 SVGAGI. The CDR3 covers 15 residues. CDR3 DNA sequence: TGTGCCAGCAGTTACTCGGGGGAGGGGAATCAGCCCCAGCATTTT. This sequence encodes CASSYSGEGNQPQHF.